One and the same sample provided the 12 T cell receptor beta chains below, sequenced in a study of immune heterogeneity within non-small cell lung tumors. Genomic DNA from bulk tumor acted as the template, and about 600 ng was loaded per sample. Taken during surgery, several biopsies per primary tumor were spaced as far apart as possible within the tumor mass. These patients got curative surgery after being newly diagnosed with untreated non-small cell lung cancer. The authors amplified TCR beta CDR3 by multiplex PCR with 32 V and 13 J primers. MiXCR, applied by TCRdb to the multiplex PCR reads, yields one record per CDR3 protein. The data show some 2,000 distinct CDR3 sequences, 25% to 35% seen once. Sequencing was performed on lung tumor tissue. The receptors derive from a man in his fifties or sixties with non-small cell lung cancer.

By share of the sample, this clonotype is large. The rearrangement joins TRBV4-1 to TRBJ1-3, with D hard to call. The CDR3 is 15 amino acids. Germline-derived CDR1 and CDR2 are MGHRA and YSYEKL. Trimming cost V 0 bases and J 0 bases, with 6 bases left between them. CDR3 loop: CASSQEADSGNTIYF. In DNA form, the CDR3 reads TGCGCCAGCAGCCAAGAGGCAGACTCTGGAAACACCATATATTTT.

This clonotype is medium-sized in the sample. The V call is TRBV2, the J call TRBJ2-7; weak D call: TRBD2 (6 bases). The ends were cut back, 2 bases at V and 2 bases at J, with 13 bases in the middle. Per germline, CDR1 SNHLY and CDR2 FYNNEI. CDR3 length: 15 amino acids. The CDR3 spells CASSETGTRTYEQYF. The CDR3 DNA reads as TGTGCCAGCAGTGAAACCGGGACTCGGACCTACGAGCAGTACTTC.

This clonotype was seen a handful of times. A much more abundant neighbour one base away suggests this may be a read error. The rearrangement joins TRBV27 to TRBJ2-7; 10 bases align to TRBD2. CDR1 is MNHEY, CDR2 SMNVEV, per germline (reference sequence). J lost 3 bases, V lost 6 bases, and 11 bases had no gene match. CDR3 size: 16 residues. CDR3 DNA sequence: TGTGCCAGCAGAAACCTCGGACTAGCGGCATGCTACGAGCAGTACTTC. It codes for CASRNLGLAACYEQYF.

Remarks on this clonotype: At one end, the junction sequence differs from germline, possibly due to a read error. The rearrangement joins TRBV27 to TRBJ1-2; 9 bases map to TRBD1. Germline V gene sequence: CDR1 MNHEY, CDR2 SMNVEV (reference sequence). The CDR3 has 17 residues. The CDR3 coding sequence is TGTGCCAGCATTTTATCTGGTGCTGGGGACAGGGCTCAGGGCTACACCTTC. Amino acids: CASILSGAGDRAQGYTF.

The rearrangement uses TRBV24-1 and TRBJ1-2; 8 bases agree with TRBD1. After removal of 3 bases from V and 4 bases from J, the junction contained 9 bases not matched to a gene. The CDR3 is made up of 16 amino acids. Germline loops: CDR1 KGHDR, CDR2 SFDVKD. The CDR3 DNA reads as TGTGCCACCAGTGATGGAAGCAGGGGGCGCGGCTATGGCTACACCTTC. Translating gives CATSDGSRGRGYGYTF.

This clonotype has just a few counts. The V gene is TRBV15, the J gene TRBJ2-1, with 7 bases lining up with TRBD2. The CDR3 is made up of 16 amino acids. The trim removed 0 bases at V and 2 bases at J, leaving 4 bases unmatched. Per germline, CDR1 LNHNV and CDR2 YYDKDF (reference sequence). The CDR3: CATSRDGGVTYNEQFF. CDR3 nucleotides: TGTGCCACCAGCAGAGATGGGGGGGTAACCTACAATGAGCAGTTCTTC.

By proportion, this clonotype is medium-sized. V and J are TRBV15 and TRBJ2-7; D may be TRBD1 (6 bases). Germline V CDR1 and CDR2: LNHNV, YYDKDF (reference sequence). V gave up 4 bases and J gave up 3 bases, with 13 bases separating them. The CDR3 sequence is 14 residues long. CDR3 loop: CATSIGTPNYEQYV. CDR3 DNA: TGTGCCACCAGCATTGGGACACCGAACTACGAGCAGTACGTC.

By proportion, this clonotype is medium-sized. The chain combines TRBV5-1 with TRBJ2-7; perhaps TRBD2 as D (6 bases). Between the trimmed V and J ends, which lost 0 bases and 7 bases, there was a span of 14 bases. Germline V lookup: CDR1 SGHRS, CDR2 YFSETQ. This CDR3 has 14 amino acids. The CDR3 nucleotides are TGCGCCAGCAGCTTGGGGGGGGTGTTCGGGGAGCAGTACTTC. Its protein product is CASSLGGVFGEQYF.

As regards this clonotype: Given a much more abundant clone one base away, this may be a read error. This sequence joins TRBV11-3 and TRBJ2-2, with D perhaps matching TRBD1 (6 bases). This CDR3 is built from 16 residues. Germline V gene data show CDR1 as SGHNT and CDR2 as YENEEA. The CDR3 spells CASSIRQVANTGELLF. The CDR3 DNA reads TGTGCCAGCAGCATCCGACAGGTCGCGAACACCGGGGAGCTGCTTTTT.

This clonotype is labeled medium-sized. This sequence joins TRBV28 and TRBJ1-2, with TRBD1 identical over 7 bases. The CDR3 covers 14 residues. V lost 6 bases, J lost 7 bases, and 11 bases stayed unmatched. Germline V CDR1 and CDR2: MDHEN, SYDVKM. The CDR3 DNA follows: TGTGCCAGCAGATGGAAACAGGGGAATGCTGGCTACACCTTC. Translation: CASRWKQGNAGYTF.

Relative to its sample, this clonotype is medium-sized. The CDR3 DNA reads TGTGCCAGCAGTTCCTTAGGACTAGCGGTTAGCACAGATACGCAGTATTTT. It codes for CASSSLGLAVSTDTQYF. This chain joins TRBV28 and TRBJ2-3, with 10 positions matching TRBD2. V lost 4 bases, J lost 0 bases, and 7 bases stayed unmatched. CDR3 size: 17 residues. Germline loops: CDR1 MDHEN, CDR2 SYDVKM.

This clonotype is categorized as medium-sized. CDR3 protein: CSVRLAGGIETQYF. The CDR3 DNA follows: TGCAGCGTGCGACTAGCGGGAGGAATTGAGACCCAGTACTTC. The chain has TRBV29-1 and TRBJ2-5; 13 bases are shared with TRBD2. CDR3 length: 14 amino acids. Looked up from germline, CDR1 is SQVTM and CDR2 is ANQGSEA. V shed 6 bases and J 5 bases; nucleotides not matched to a gene: 6. The full variable domain, with the rest looked up from reference TRBV29-1 and TRBJ2-5, is SAVISQKPSRDICQRGTSLTIQCQVDSQVTMMFWYRQQPGQSLTLIATANQGSEATYESGFVIDKFPISRPNLTFSTLTVSNMSPEDSSIYLCSVRLAGGIETQYFGPGTRLLVL.